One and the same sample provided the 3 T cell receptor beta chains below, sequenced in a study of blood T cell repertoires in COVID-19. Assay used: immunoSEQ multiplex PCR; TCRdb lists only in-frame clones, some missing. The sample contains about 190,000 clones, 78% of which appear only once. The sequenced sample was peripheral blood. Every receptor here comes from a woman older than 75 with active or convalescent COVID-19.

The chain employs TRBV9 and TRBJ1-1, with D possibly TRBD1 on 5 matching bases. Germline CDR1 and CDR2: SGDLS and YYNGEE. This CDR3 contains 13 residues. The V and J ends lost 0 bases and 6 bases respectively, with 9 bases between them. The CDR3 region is CASSVVAGAEAFF. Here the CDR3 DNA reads TGTGCCAGCAGCGTAGTTGCGGGGGCTGAAGCTTTCTTT.

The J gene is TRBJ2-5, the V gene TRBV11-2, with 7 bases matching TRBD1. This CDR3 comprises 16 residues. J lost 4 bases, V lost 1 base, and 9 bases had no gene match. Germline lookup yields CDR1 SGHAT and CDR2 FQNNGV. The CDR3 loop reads CASSLVWVRGRETQYF. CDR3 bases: TGTGCCAGCAGCTTAGTGTGGGTTAGGGGGCGAGAGACCCAGTACTTC.

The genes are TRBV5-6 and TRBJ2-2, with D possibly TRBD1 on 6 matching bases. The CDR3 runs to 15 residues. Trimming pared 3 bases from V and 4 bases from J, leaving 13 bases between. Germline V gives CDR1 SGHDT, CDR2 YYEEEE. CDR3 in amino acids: CASSSAVRGTGELFF. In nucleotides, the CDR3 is TGTGCCAGCAGCTCGGCGGTCAGGGGCACCGGGGAGCTGTTTTTT.